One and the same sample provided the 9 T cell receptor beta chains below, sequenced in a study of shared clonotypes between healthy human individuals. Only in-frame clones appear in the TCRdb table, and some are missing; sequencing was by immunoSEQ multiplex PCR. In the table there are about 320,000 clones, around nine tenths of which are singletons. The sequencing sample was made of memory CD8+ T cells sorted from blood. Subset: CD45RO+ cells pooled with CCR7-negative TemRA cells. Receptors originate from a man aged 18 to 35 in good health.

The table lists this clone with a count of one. The CDR3 DNA reads as TGTGCCAGCAGCTTGCAGGGTAACTCCTACGAGCAGTACTTC. Protein: CASSLQGNSYEQYF. V and J are TRBV5-6 and TRBJ2-7; D is possibly TRBD1 (5 bases). Trimming left V 1 base short and J 0 bases short, with 8 bases between. CDR3 length: 14 amino acids. Germline V lookup: CDR1 SGHDT, CDR2 YYEEEE.

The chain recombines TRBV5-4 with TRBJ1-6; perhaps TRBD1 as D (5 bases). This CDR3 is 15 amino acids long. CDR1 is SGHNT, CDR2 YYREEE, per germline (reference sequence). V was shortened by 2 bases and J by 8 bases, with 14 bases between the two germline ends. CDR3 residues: CASSFGGVRDSPLHF. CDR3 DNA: TGTGCCAGCAGCTTCGGGGGGGTGCGCGATTCACCCCTCCACTTT. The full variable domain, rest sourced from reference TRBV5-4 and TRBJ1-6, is ETGVTQSPTHLIKTRGQQVTLRCSSQSGHNTVSWYQQALGQGPQFIFQYYREEENGRGNFPPRFSGLQFPNYSSELNVNALELDDSALYLCASSFGGVRDSPLHFGNGTRLTVT.

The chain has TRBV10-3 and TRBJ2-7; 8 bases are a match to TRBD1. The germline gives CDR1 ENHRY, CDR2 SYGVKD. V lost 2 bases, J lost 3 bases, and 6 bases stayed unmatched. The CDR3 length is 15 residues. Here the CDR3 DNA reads TGTGCCATCAGTGAGGGACAGGGCCTTAGCTACGAGCAGTACTTC. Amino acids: CAISEGQGLSYEQYF.

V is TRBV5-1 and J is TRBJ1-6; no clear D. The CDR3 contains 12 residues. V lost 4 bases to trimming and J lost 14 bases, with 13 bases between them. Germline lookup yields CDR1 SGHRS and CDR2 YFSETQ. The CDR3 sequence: CASSLGGGALHF. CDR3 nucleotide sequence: TGCGCCAGCAGCCTGGGTGGAGGAGCCCTCCACTTT.

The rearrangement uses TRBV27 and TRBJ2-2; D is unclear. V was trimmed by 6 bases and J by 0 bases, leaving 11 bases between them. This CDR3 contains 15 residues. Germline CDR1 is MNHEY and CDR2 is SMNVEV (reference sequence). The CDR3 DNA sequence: TGTGCCAGCAGCCCGGTACTGGCGAACACCGGGGAGCTGTTTTTT. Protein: CASSPVLANTGELFF.

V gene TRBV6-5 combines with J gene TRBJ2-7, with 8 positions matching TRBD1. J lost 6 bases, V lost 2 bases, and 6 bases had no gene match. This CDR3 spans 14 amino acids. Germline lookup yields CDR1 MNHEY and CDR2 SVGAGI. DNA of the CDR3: TGTGCCAGCAGTTACGCTCAGGGGGCGGGCGAGCAGTACTTC. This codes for CASSYAQGAGEQYF.

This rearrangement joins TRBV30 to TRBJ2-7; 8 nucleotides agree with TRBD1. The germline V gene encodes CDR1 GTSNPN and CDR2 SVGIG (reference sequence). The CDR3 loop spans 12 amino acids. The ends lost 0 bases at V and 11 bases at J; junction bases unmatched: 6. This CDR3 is CAWSVLQGDEYF. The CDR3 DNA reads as TGTGCCTGGAGTGTTTTACAGGGGGACGAGTACTTC.

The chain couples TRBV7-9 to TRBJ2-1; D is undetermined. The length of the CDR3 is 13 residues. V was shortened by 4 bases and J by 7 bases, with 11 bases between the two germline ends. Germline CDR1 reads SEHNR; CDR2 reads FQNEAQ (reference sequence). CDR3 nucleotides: TGTGCCAGCAGCTCTGTGTCTGGGAATGAGCAGTTCTTC. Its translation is CASSSVSGNEQFF.

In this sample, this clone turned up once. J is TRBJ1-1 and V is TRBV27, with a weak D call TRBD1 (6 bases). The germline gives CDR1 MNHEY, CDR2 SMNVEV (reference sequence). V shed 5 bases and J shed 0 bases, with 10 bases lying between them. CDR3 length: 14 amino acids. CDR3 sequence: CASSRPGVNTEAFF. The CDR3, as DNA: TGTGCCAGCAGTCGACCAGGGGTGAACACTGAAGCTTTCTTT.